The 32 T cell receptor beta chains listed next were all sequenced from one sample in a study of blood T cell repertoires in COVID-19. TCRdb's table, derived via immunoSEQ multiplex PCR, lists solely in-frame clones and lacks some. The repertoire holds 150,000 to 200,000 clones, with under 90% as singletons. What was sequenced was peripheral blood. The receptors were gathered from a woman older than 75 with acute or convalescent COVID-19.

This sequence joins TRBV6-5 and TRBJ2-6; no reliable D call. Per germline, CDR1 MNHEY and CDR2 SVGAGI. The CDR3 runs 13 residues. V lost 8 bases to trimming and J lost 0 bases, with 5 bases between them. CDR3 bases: TGTGCCAGCGAAGCCTCTGGGGCCAACGTCCTGACTTTC. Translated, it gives CASEASGANVLTF.

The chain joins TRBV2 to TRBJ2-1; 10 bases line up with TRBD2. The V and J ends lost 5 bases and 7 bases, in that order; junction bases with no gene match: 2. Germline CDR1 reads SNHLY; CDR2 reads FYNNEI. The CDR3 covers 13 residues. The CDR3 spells CASSKGLANEQFF. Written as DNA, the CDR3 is TGTGCCAGCAGTAAGGGACTAGCGAATGAGCAGTTCTTC.

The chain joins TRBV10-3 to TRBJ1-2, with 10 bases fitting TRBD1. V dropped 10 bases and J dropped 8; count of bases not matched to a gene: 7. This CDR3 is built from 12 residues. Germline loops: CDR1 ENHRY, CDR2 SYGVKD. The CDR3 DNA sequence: TGTGCCACCGTCGGGACAGGGGACGGCTACACCTTC. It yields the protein CATVGTGDGYTF.

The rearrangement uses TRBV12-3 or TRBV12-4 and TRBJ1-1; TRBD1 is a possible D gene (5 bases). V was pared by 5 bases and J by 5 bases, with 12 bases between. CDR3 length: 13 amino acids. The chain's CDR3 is CASSPRRDTEAFF. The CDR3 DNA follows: TGTGCCAGCAGTCCCCGCAGGGATACTGAAGCTTTCTTT.

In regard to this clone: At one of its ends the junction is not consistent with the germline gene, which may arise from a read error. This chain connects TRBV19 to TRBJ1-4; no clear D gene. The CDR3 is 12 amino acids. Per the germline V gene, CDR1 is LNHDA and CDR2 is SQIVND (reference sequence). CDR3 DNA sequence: TGTGCCAGTAGTCCTTCGACCGGAGCCTTCCTTTTT. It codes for CASSPSTGAFLF.

The CDR3 region is CASSRALDSGNTIYF. CDR3 DNA sequence: TGTGCCAGCAGCCGGGCTCTGGACTCTGGAAACACCATATATTTT. The chain combines TRBV3-1 (or the pseudogene TRBV3-2) with TRBJ1-3; no reliable D call. V lost 4 bases and J 0 bases, leaving 10 bases between the germline ends. Germline lookup yields CDR1 LGHDT and CDR2 YNNKEL (reference sequence). The CDR3 is 15 residues long.

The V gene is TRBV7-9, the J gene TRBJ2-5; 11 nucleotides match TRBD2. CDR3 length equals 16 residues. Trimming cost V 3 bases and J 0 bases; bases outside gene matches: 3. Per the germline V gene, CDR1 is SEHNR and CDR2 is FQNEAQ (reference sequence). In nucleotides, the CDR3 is TGTGCCAGCAGCTTGAGGGGACTAGCGGACCAAGAGACCCAGTACTTC. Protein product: CASSLRGLADQETQYF.

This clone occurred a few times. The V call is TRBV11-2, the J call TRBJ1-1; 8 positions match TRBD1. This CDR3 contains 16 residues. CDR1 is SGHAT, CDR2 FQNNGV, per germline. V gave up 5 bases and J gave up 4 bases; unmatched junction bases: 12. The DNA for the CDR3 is TGTGCCAGCAGCCCGACAGGGGATGTGTGGAGCACTGAAGCTTTCTTT. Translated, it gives CASSPTGDVWSTEAFF.

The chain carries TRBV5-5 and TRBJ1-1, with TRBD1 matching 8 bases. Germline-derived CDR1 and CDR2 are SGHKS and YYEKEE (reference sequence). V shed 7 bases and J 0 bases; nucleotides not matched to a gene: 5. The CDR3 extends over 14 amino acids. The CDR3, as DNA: TGTGCCAGCTCCTGGACAGGGATGAACACTGAAGCTTTCTTT. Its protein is CASSWTGMNTEAFF. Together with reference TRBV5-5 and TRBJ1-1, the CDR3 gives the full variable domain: DAGVTQSPTHLIKTRGQQVTLRCSPISGHKSVSWYQQVLGQGPQFIFQYYEKEERGRGNFPDRFSARQFPNYSSELNVNALLLGDSALYLCASSWTGMNTEAFFGQGTRLTVV.

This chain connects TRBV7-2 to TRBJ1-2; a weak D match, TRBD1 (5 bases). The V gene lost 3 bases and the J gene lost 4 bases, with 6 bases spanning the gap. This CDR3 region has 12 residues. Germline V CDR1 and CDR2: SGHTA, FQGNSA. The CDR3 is CASSLTVYGYTF. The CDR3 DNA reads TGTGCCAGCAGCTTGACAGTCTATGGCTACACCTTC.

CDR3 in DNA: TGTGCCACCCACCCAAAGCAGCTCGGGTGCGGAGATACGCAGTATTTT. It codes for CATHPKQLGCGDTQYF. V usage is TRBV24-1 and J usage is TRBJ2-3; D gene ambiguous. This CDR3 spans 16 amino acids. The V gene lost 9 bases and the J gene lost 5 bases, with 23 bases spanning the gap. Per germline, CDR1 KGHDR and CDR2 SFDVKD.

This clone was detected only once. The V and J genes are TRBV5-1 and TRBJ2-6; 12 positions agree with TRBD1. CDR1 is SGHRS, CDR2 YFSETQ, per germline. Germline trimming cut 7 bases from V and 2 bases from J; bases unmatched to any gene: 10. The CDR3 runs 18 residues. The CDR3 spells CASGLHRDRGPGANVLTF. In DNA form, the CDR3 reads TGCGCCAGCGGACTGCACCGGGACAGGGGGCCTGGGGCCAACGTCCTGACTTTC.

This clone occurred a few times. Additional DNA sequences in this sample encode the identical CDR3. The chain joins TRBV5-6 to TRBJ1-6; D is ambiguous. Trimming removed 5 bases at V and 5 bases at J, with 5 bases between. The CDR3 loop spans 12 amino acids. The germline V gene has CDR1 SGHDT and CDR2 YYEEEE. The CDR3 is CASRTNNSPLHF. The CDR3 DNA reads TGTGCCAGCAGAACAAATAATTCACCCCTCCACTTT.

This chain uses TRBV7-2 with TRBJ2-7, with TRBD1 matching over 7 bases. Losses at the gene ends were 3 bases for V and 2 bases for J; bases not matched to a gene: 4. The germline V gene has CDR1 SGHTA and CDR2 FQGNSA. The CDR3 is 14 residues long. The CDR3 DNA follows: TGTGCCAGCAGCTTTTTAGGGACAGCCTACGAGCAGTACTTC. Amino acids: CASSFLGTAYEQYF.

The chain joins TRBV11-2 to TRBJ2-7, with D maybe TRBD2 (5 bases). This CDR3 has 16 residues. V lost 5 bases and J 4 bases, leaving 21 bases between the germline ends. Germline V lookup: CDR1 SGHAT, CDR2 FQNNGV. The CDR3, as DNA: TGTGCCAGCAGCCTCCTAGTGGGCGGAGGAATATACGAGCAGTACTTC. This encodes CASSLLVGGGIYEQYF. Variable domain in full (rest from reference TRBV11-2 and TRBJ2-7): EAGVAQSPRYKIIEKRQSVAFWCNPISGHATLYWYQQILGQGPKLLIQFQNNGVVDDSQLPKDRFSAERLKGVDSTLKIQPAKLEDSAVYLCASSLLVGGGIYEQYFGPGTRLTVT.

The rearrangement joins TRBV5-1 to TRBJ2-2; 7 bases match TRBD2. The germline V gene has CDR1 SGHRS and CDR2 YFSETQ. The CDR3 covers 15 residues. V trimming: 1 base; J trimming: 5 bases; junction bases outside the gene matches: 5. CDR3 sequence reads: CASSLSGGSTGELFF. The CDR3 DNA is TGCGCCAGCAGCTTGTCCGGGGGGAGTACCGGGGAGCTGTTTTTT.

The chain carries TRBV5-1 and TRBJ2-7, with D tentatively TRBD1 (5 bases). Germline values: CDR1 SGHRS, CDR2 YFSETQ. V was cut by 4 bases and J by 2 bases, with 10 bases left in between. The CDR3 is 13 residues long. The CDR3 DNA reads TGCGCCAGCAGCCCCGACAGAACCTACGAGCAGTACTTC. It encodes CASSPDRTYEQYF.

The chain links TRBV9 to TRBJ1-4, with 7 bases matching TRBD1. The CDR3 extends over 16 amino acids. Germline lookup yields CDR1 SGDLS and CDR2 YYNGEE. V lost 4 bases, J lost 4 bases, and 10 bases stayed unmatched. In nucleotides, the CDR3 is TGTGCCAGCAGCTCAGCCCCAGGACAGGTTAATGAAAAACTGTTTTTT. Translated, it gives CASSSAPGQVNEKLFF.

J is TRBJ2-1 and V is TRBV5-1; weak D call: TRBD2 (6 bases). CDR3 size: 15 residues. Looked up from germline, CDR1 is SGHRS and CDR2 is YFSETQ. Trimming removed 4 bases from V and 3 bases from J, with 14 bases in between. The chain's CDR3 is CASSLTRADYNEQFF. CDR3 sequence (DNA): TGCGCCAGCAGCCTGACTAGGGCGGACTACAATGAGCAGTTCTTC.

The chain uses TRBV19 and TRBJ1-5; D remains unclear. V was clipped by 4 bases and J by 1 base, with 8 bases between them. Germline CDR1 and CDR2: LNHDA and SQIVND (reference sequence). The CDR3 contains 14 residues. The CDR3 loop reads CASSKGASNQPQHF. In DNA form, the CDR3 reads TGTGCCAGTAGTAAGGGAGCGAGCAATCAGCCCCAGCATTTT.

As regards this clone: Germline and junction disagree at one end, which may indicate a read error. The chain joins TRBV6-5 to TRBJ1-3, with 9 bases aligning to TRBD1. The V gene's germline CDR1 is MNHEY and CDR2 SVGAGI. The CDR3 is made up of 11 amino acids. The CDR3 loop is CASTLGTGTSF. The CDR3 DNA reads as TGTGCCAGCACCCTTGGGACAGGGACGTCGTTT.

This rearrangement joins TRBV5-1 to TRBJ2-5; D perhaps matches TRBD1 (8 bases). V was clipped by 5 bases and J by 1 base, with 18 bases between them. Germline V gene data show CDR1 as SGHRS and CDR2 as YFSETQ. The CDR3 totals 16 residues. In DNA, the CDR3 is TGCGCCAGCAGTCGAACAGGGGGGGGGACCCAAGAGACCCAGTACTTC. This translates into CASSRTGGGTQETQYF. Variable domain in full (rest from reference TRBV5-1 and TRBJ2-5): KAGVTQTPRYLIKTRGQQVTLSCSPISGHRSVSWYQQTPGQGLQFLFEYFSETQRNKGNFPGRFSGRQFSNSRSEMNVSTLELGDSALYLCASSRTGGGTQETQYFGPGTRLLVL.

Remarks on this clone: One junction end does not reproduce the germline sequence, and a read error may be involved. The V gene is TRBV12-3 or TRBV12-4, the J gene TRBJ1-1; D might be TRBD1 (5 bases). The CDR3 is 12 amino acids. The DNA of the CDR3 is TGTGCCAGCAGTTTAGCGGGGACTGGAGCTTTCTTT. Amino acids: CASSLAGTGAFF.

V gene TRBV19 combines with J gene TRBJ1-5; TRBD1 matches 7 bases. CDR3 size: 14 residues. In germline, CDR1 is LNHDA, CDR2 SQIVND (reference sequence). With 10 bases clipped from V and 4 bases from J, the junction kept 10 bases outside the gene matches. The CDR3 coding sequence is TGTGCCACCCAGGCCGGGACAGAAAATCAGCCCCAGCATTTT. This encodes CATQAGTENQPQHF.

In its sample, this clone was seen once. The CDR3 loop reads CASTNTGYGYTF. CDR3 sequence (DNA): TGTGCCAGCACCAATACAGGCTATGGCTACACCTTC. The genes are TRBV6-5 and TRBJ1-2, with a possible D match to TRBD1 (5 bases). This CDR3 comprises 12 residues. In germline, CDR1 is MNHEY, CDR2 SVGAGI. V shed 7 bases and J shed 4 bases, with 10 bases lying between them.

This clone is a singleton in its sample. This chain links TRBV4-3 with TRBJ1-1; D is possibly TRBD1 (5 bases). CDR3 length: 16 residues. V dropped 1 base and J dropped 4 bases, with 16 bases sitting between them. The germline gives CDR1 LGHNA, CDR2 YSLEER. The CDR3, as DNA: TGCGCCAGCAGCCAAGGCGGTGGGGGACTGGGCACTGAAGCTTTCTTT. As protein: CASSQGGGGLGTEAFF.

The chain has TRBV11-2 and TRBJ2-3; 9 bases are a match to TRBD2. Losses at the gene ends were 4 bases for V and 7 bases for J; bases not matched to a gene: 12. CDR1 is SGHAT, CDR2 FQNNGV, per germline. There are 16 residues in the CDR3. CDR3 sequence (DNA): TGTGCCAGCAGCTCCTCGACTAGCGGAGCCTACAATACGCAGTATTTT. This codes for CASSSSTSGAYNTQYF.

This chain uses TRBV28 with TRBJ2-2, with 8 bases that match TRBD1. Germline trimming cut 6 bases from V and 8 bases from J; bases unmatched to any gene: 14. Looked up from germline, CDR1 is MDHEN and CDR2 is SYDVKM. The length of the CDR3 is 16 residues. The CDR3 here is CASSQNGDRWRGELFF. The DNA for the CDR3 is TGTGCCAGCAGCCAAAACGGGGACAGGTGGAGGGGGGAGCTGTTTTTT.

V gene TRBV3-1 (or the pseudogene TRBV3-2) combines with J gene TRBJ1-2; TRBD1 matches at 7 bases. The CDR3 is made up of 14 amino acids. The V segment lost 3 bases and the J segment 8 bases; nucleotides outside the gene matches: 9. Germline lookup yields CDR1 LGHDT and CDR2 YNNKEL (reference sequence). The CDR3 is CASSHLQGRRGYTF. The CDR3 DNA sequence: TGTGCCAGCAGCCACTTACAGGGGCGCCGGGGCTACACCTTC.

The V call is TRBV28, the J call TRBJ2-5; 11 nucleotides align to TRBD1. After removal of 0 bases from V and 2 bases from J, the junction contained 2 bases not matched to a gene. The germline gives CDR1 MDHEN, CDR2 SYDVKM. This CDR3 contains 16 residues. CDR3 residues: CASSLWGQGGQETQYF. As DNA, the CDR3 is TGTGCCAGCAGTTTATGGGGACAGGGGGGTCAAGAGACCCAGTACTTC.

The CDR3 protein is CAWSLDRAREQYF. CDR3 in DNA: TGTGCCTGGAGTTTAGACAGGGCCCGCGAGCAGTACTTC. The chain recombines TRBV30 with TRBJ2-7, with TRBD1 matching 7 bases. The germline gives CDR1 GTSNPN, CDR2 SVGIG (reference sequence). Unmatched junction bases numbered 7, after V lost 2 bases and J lost 6 bases. This CDR3 comprises 13 residues.

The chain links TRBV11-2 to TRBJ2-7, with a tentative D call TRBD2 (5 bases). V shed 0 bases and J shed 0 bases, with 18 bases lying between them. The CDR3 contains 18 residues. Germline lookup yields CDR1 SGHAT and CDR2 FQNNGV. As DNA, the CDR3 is TGTGCCAGCAGCTTAGATAAGGGCGGGTTTGAGAGCTCCTACGAGCAGTACTTC. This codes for CASSLDKGGFESSYEQYF.